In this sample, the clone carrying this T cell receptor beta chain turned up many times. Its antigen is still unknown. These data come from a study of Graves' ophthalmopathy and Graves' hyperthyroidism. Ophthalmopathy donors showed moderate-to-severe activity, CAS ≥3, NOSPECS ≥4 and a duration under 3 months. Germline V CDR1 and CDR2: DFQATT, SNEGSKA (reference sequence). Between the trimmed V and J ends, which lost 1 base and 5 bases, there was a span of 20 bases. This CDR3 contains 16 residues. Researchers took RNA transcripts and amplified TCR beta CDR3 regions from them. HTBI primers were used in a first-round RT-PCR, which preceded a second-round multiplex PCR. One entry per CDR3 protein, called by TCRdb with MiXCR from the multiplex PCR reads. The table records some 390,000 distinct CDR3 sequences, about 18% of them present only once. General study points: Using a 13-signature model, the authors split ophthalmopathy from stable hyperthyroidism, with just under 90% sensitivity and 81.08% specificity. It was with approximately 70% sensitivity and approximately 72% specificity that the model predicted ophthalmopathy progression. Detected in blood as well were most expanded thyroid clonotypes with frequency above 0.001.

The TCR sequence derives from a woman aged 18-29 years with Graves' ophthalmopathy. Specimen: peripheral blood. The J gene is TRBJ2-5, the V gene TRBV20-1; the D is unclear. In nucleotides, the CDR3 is TGCAGTGCTAGAGCCGTCGAGGACCCCCAACTGGAGACCCAGTACTTC. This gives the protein CSARAVEDPQLETQYF.